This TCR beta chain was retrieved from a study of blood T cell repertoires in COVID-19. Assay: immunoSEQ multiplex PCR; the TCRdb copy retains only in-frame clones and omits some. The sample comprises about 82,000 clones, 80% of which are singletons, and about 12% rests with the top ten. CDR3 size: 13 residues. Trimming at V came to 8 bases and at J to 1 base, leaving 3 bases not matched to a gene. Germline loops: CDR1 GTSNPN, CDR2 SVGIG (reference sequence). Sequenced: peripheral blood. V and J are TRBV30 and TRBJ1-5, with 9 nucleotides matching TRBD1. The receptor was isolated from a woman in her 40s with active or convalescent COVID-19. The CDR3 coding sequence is TGTGCCGGGGGACAGGGCAGCAATCAGCCCCAGCATTTT. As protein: CAGGQGSNQPQHF.